This entry lists 28 T cell receptor beta chains sequenced from one sample in a study of vaccination and CD4 T cells after COVID-19. TCRdb recomputed calls from the PCR reads with MiXCR, one row per CDR3 protein. This sample has 15,000 to 17,000 distinct CDR3 sequences, with approximately 66% found just once. The starting material was CD4+ T cells from blood, obtained after SARS-CoV-2 vaccination. These receptors were collected from a human donor who had recovered from COVID-19.

The chain is built from TRBV7-9 and TRBJ2-7; TRBD1 agrees at 7 bases. Trimming cost V 6 bases and J 4 bases; bases outside gene matches: 3. The germline V gene has CDR1 SEHNR and CDR2 FQNEAQ (reference sequence). This CDR3 spans 12 amino acids. The CDR3 DNA sequence: TGTGCCAGCAGTCCGACAGGGTACGAGCAGTACTTC. Its protein product is CASSPTGYEQYF. The variable domain in full, with the rest retrieved from reference TRBV7-9 and TRBJ2-7, is DTGVSQNPRHKITKRGQNVTFRCDPISEHNRLYWYRQTLGQGPEFLTYFQNEAQLEKSRLLSDRFSAERPKGSFSTLEIQRTEQGDSAMYLCASSPTGYEQYFGPGTRLTVT.

The chain combines TRBV24-1 with TRBJ2-3, with TRBD2 identical over 7 bases. The J segment lost 4 bases and the V segment lost 4 bases, leaving 10 bases of the junction unmatched. The germline V gene has CDR1 KGHDR and CDR2 SFDVKD. The CDR3 extends over 16 amino acids. The CDR3 nucleotides are TGTGCCACCAGTGACCCGACTAGCCGGGGCGCAGATACGCAGTATTTT. It encodes CATSDPTSRGADTQYF.

This clonotype was seen a few times. The chain is built from TRBV11-2 and TRBJ2-7, with D unresolved. The V end was cut by 6 bases, the J end by 3 bases, with 12 bases between. Germline CDR1 is SGHAT and CDR2 is FQNNGV. There are 13 residues in the CDR3. In DNA form, the CDR3 reads TGTGCCAGCAGTTCTGCATGGGGCTACGAGCAGTACTTC. Its translation is CASSSAWGYEQYF.

This clonotype was counted between two and nine times. The chain uses TRBV15 and TRBJ1-5; D may be TRBD1 (6 bases). Trimming cost V 0 bases and J 6 bases, with 12 bases left between them. The germline V gene has CDR1 LNHNV and CDR2 YYDKDF (reference sequence). The CDR3 has 15 amino acids. CDR3 sequence (DNA): TGTGCCACCAGCAGAGATCAACAGGGACGTCAGCCCCAGCATTTT. Translated: CATSRDQQGRQPQHF.

The gene calls are TRBV7-9 and TRBJ2-7, with 10 bases fitting TRBD2. The CDR3 has 16 residues. The trim removed 3 bases at V and 3 bases at J, leaving 8 bases unmatched. From germline, CDR1 is SEHNR and CDR2 FQNEAQ (reference sequence). The CDR3 reads CASSLVLAGADYEQYF. As DNA, the CDR3 is TGTGCCAGCAGCTTGGTCCTAGCGGGAGCCGACTACGAGCAGTACTTC.

The V gene is TRBV6-2 or TRBV6-3, the J gene TRBJ2-7; 11 nucleotides align to TRBD2. The CDR3 is made up of 15 amino acids. The germline V gene has CDR1 MNHEY and CDR2 SVGEGT. V was clipped by 4 bases and J by 2 bases; unmatched bases: 4. The CDR3, as DNA: TGTGCCAGCAGTTCCGGGACTAGCGGAACCTACGAGCAGTACTTC. This sequence encodes CASSSGTSGTYEQYF.

The gene calls are TRBV5-5 and TRBJ2-7; maybe TRBD1 (6 bases). CDR3 length equals 13 residues. Germline V gene data show CDR1 as SGHKS and CDR2 as YYEKEE (reference sequence). The ends were cut back, 2 bases at V and 7 bases at J, with 13 bases in the middle. CDR3 nucleotides: TGTGCCAGCAGCTTATCCGGGACACAGGAGCAGTACTTC. It is translated as CASSLSGTQEQYF.

This clonotype turned up a few times. This chain's CDR3 is CASRPSPGQGAPDYGYTF. The CDR3 DNA sequence: TGTGCCAGCAGACCCTCACCCGGGCAGGGGGCGCCTGACTATGGCTACACCTTC. The chain recombines TRBV2 with TRBJ1-2; 8 nucleotides align to TRBD1. After removal of 6 bases from V and 3 bases from J, the junction contained 18 bases not matched to a gene. The CDR3 runs 18 residues. Germline V gene sequence: CDR1 SNHLY, CDR2 FYNNEI.

This clonotype was counted only a few times. The chain combines TRBV6-1 with TRBJ1-5; tentatively, D is TRBD1 (5 bases). The V end was cut by 6 bases, the J end by 0 bases, with 12 bases between. The CDR3 has 15 residues. In germline, CDR1 is MNHNS, CDR2 SASEGT. DNA of the CDR3: TGTGCCAGCAGGGTCGACAGAAATAGCAATCAGCCCCAGCATTTT. Protein product: CASRVDRNSNQPQHF.

The gene calls are TRBV6-1 and TRBJ2-5, with D uncertain. V dropped 2 bases and J dropped 5 bases, with 9 bases sitting between them. This CDR3 is 13 amino acids long. Germline V lookup: CDR1 MNHNS, CDR2 SASEGT. The CDR3 is CASSEQIRETQYF. The DNA for the CDR3 is TGTGCCAGCAGTGAACAAATCAGGGAGACCCAGTACTTC.

This chain joins TRBV20-1 and TRBJ2-1; TRBD2 aligns across 12 bases. The CDR3 totals 13 residues. J was trimmed by 4 bases and V by 6 bases; bases with no gene match: 1. Germline V gives CDR1 DFQATT, CDR2 SNEGSKA (reference sequence). The CDR3 DNA reads as TGCAGTGCCGGACTAGCGGGGTACAATGAGCAGTTCTTC. It codes for CSAGLAGYNEQFF.

Worth noting for this clonotype: Sequence at one end of the junction differs from germline and may be a read error. The chain couples TRBV9 to TRBJ1-5, with a tentative D call TRBD1 (5 bases). This CDR3 spans 16 amino acids. CDR1 is SGDLS and CDR2 is YYNGEE in the germline V gene. CDR3 nucleotide sequence: TGTGCCGGCAGCGTGGCGGGACCCGCGGGAAGTCAGCCCCAGCATTTT. Its translation: CAGSVAGPAGSQPQHF.

This clonotype was seen once. The chain recombines TRBV24-1 with TRBJ2-7, with D perhaps TRBD2 (7 bases). The CDR3 loop spans 15 amino acids. Between the trimmed V and J ends, which lost 3 bases and 6 bases, there was a span of 17 bases. Germline lookup yields CDR1 KGHDR and CDR2 SFDVKD. DNA for the CDR3: TGTGCCACCAGTGATCCACAGGGACCGGGGGGCGAGCAGTACTTC. It translates to CATSDPQGPGGEQYF.

The rearrangement joins TRBV19 to TRBJ1-5; D may be TRBD1 (5 bases). The CDR3 sequence is 15 residues long. CDR1 and CDR2 (germline): LNHDA, SQIVND (reference sequence). V dropped 3 bases and J dropped 0 bases, with 9 bases sitting between them. In DNA, the CDR3 is TGTGCCAGTAGTATTAGACAGCCTAGCAATCAGCCCCAGCATTTT. This sequence encodes CASSIRQPSNQPQHF.

This clonotype appeared a few times. The V and J genes are TRBV20-1 and TRBJ1-2; D is unclear. The CDR3 has 13 amino acids. V dropped 6 bases and J dropped 3 bases, with 14 bases sitting between them. CDR1 is DFQATT, CDR2 SNEGSKA, per germline (reference sequence). The CDR3 protein is CSAEDGYDYGYTF. The DNA of the CDR3 is TGCAGTGCAGAGGACGGCTACGACTATGGCTACACCTTC.

There are a few counts of this clonotype. The CDR3 region has the DNA TGCAGTGCTAGTAGCGGGAGCAAGACCCAGTACTTC. Protein: CSASSGSKTQYF. V gene TRBV20-1 combines with J gene TRBJ2-5, with 9 bases aligning to TRBD2. There are 12 residues in the CDR3. Germline CDR1 is DFQATT and CDR2 is SNEGSKA (reference sequence). The V gene end was trimmed by 3 bases and the J gene end by 6 bases; junction bases not matched to a gene: 2.

In nucleotides, the CDR3 is TGTGCCAGCAGCATAGACAATTTAGGGGAGCTGTTTTTT. Its translation is CASSIDNLGELFF. This chain links TRBV2 with TRBJ2-2; D ambiguous. V lost 6 bases and J 8 bases, leaving 13 bases between the germline ends. The CDR3 is 13 residues long. Germline CDR1 is SNHLY and CDR2 is FYNNEI.

A single count supports this clonotype. The rearrangement uses TRBV4-1 and TRBJ1-1, with a tentative D call TRBD1 (5 bases). V gave up 0 bases and J gave up 7 bases, with 21 bases separating them. Germline-derived CDR1 and CDR2 are MGHRA and YSYEKL. CDR3 size: 17 residues. Written as DNA, the CDR3 is TGCGCCAGCAGCCAAGATTTTTTCAACTGGGGGGTAGGTGAAGCTTTCTTT. This sequence encodes CASSQDFFNWGVGEAFF.

The chain uses TRBV6-1 and TRBJ2-1, with 9 bases matching TRBD1. Germline V lookup: CDR1 MNHNS, CDR2 SASEGT. V shed 6 bases, J shed 3 bases, and the junction held 6 bases outside the gene matches. The CDR3 covers 15 residues. The CDR3: CASRPPGQGYNEQFF. Written as DNA, the CDR3 is TGTGCCAGCAGGCCCCCGGGACAGGGCTACAATGAGCAGTTCTTC.

V is TRBV24-1 and J is TRBJ2-3; D not resolved. CDR1 is KGHDR, CDR2 SFDVKD, per germline. V lost 1 base, J lost 2 bases, and 12 bases lay in between. The CDR3 extends over 16 amino acids. The CDR3 DNA reads as TGTGCCACCAGTGATTTCGGGCAGGCCTACACAGATACGCAGTATTTT. It is translated as CATSDFGQAYTDTQYF.

This clonotype was seen a few times. This chain uses TRBV20-1 with TRBJ2-2, with 12 bases identical to TRBD2. The length of the CDR3 is 16 residues. Germline V CDR1 and CDR2: DFQATT, SNEGSKA (reference sequence). V trimming: 6 bases; J trimming: 8 bases; junction bases outside the gene matches: 13. CDR3 amino acids: CSAPLAGGTTAGELFF. The CDR3 DNA follows: TGCAGTGCCCCACTAGCGGGAGGAACAACGGCGGGGGAGCTGTTTTTT.

V and J are TRBV20-1 and TRBJ1-2, with TRBD1 as a possible D gene (5 bases). V lost 1 base and J lost 1, with 13 bases in between. The germline V gene encodes CDR1 DFQATT and CDR2 SNEGSKA (reference sequence). There are 15 residues in the CDR3. CDR3 in amino acids: CSARAGQGSNYGYTF. Written as DNA, the CDR3 is TGCAGTGCTAGAGCGGGGCAGGGAAGTAACTATGGCTACACCTTC.

CDR3 bases: TGCAGTGCTAGTAAAGACAGTTTAGAGACCCAGTACTTC. This sequence encodes CSASKDSLETQYF. The chain is built from TRBV20-1 and TRBJ2-5, with D maybe TRBD1 (5 bases). The germline V gene encodes CDR1 DFQATT and CDR2 SNEGSKA (reference sequence). The CDR3 is made up of 13 amino acids. Trimming shortened V by 3 bases and J by 4 bases, and 12 bases separated the two germline ends.

This clonotype came up a few times. This chain links TRBV28 with TRBJ2-5; 10 nucleotides line up with TRBD2. Looked up from germline, CDR1 is MDHEN and CDR2 is SYDVKM. The J segment lost 5 bases and the V segment lost 4 bases, leaving 7 bases of the junction unmatched. There are 15 residues in the CDR3. This CDR3 is CASSSSGAGGETQYF. The CDR3 bases are TGTGCCAGCAGTTCGTCCGGAGCGGGAGGGGAGACCCAGTACTTC.

This rearrangement joins TRBV10-2 to TRBJ1-6, with TRBD1 as a possible D gene (5 bases). Per the germline V gene, CDR1 is WSHSY and CDR2 is SAAADI. The CDR3 spans 13 residues. V lost 10 bases and J 12 bases, leaving 19 bases between the germline ends. CDR3: CATWDSNYLPLHF. Here the CDR3 DNA reads TGCGCCACCTGGGACTCAAACTACCTACCCCTCCACTTT.

CDR3 bases: TGCAGTGCTAGTTCACCTCTGGAGGGCTATGGCTACACCTTC. Residues: CSASSPLEGYGYTF. V usage is TRBV20-1 and J usage is TRBJ1-2; D is uncertain. CDR1 and CDR2 from the germline V gene are DFQATT and SNEGSKA (reference sequence). With 3 bases removed from V and 4 bases from J, the gap between germline ends came to 15 bases. The CDR3 covers 14 residues.

The chain is built from TRBV5-1 and TRBJ2-7; 10 bases are a match to TRBD1. V shed 4 bases, J shed 6 bases, and the junction held 7 bases outside the gene matches. This CDR3 has 14 amino acids. CDR1 is SGHRS, CDR2 YFSETQ, per germline. This CDR3 reads CASSGGDRGAEQYF. Written as DNA, the CDR3 is TGCGCCAGCAGCGGGGGGGACAGGGGAGCCGAGCAGTACTTC. The full variable domain, with the rest looked up from reference TRBV5-1 and TRBJ2-7, is KAGVTQTPRYLIKTRGQQVTLSCSPISGHRSVSWYQQTPGQGLQFLFEYFSETQRNKGNFPGRFSGRQFSNSRSEMNVSTLELGDSALYLCASSGGDRGAEQYFGPGTRLTVT.

The sample holds a few counts of this clonotype. CDR3 nucleotide sequence: TGTGCCAGCAGTTCCCTCCCCGGGACTAGCGGGAGGGCCTACAATGAGCAGTTCTTC. This translates into CASSSLPGTSGRAYNEQFF. The J gene is TRBJ2-1, the V gene TRBV27, with 16 bases identical to TRBD2. This CDR3 contains 19 residues. Germline CDR1 reads MNHEY; CDR2 reads SMNVEV (reference sequence). The junction had 8 bases not matched to a gene; V was cut back by 4 bases and J by 2 bases.